This T cell receptor beta chain was retrieved from a study of control samples from healthy donors and cancer patients. Using immunoSEQ multiplex PCR, the repertoire was profiled, and TCRdb retains in-frame clones only, with some absent. The sample contains 100,000 or so clones, approximately 93% of which appear only once. This receptor was identified in a woman between 25 and 40 years old in good health. The sequencing sample was made of blood.

The DNA for the CDR3 is TGCGCCAGCTTGCCAGACAGGACTAGCACAGATACGCAGTATTTT. Amino acid sequence: CASLPDRTSTDTQYF. The V and J genes are TRBV4-1 and TRBJ2-3; D is possibly TRBD1 (6 bases). Germline assignment: CDR1 MGHRA and CDR2 YSYEKL. V lost 8 bases, J lost 0 bases, and 15 bases lay in between. The CDR3 runs 15 residues.